This TCR beta chain was sequenced during a study of blood T cell repertoires in COVID-19. Original handling: Nucleated cell number was recorded as an estimate derived from reference gene primer amplification. Clones were sequenced by immunoSEQ multiplex PCR, and TCRdb holds only the in-frame ones, with some missing. V and J calls and clone size come straight from that table; D and trimming were deduced from the DNA. The table has about 310,000 clones, around 89% seen once. This clonotype originated in a middle-aged woman with COVID-19, enrolled during active disease. The sequenced material came from peripheral blood.

For the CDR3, the DNA is TGTGCCATATGCCCACACCCAGGGGGCTTGACTGAAGCTTTCTTT. It yields the protein CAICPHPGGLTEAFF. J is TRBJ1-1 and V is TRBV10-3; 8 bases align to TRBD1. The germline V gene encodes CDR1 ENHRY and CDR2 SYGVKD. With V trimmed by 9 bases and J by 5 bases, 14 bases remained unmatched. This CDR3 has 15 residues.